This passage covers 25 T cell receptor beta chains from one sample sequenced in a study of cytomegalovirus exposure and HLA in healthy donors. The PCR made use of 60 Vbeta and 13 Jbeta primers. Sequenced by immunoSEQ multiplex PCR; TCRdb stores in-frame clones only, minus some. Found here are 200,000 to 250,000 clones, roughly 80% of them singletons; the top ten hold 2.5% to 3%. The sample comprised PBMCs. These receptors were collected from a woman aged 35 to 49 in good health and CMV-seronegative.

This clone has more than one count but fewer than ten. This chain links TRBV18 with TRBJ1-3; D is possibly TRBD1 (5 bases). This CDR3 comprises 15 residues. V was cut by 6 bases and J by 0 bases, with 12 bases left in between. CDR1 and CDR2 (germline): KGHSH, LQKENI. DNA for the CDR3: TGTGCCAGCTCCGACAGCCCTTTCTCTGGAAACACCATATATTTT. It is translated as CASSDSPFSGNTIYF.

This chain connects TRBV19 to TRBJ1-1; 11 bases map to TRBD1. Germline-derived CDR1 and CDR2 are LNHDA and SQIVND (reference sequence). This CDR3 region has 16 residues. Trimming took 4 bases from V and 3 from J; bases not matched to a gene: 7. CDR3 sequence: CASSRTGGKVDTEAFF. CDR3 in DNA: TGTGCCAGTAGTAGGACAGGGGGCAAGGTCGACACTGAAGCTTTCTTT.

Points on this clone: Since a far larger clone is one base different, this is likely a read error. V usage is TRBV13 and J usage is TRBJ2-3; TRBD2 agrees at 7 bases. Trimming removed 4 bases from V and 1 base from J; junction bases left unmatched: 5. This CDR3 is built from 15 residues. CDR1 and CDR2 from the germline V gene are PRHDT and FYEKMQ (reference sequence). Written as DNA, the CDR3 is TGTGCCAGCAGCTCCGGAACTAGCGGCACAGATACGCAGTATTTT. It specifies CASSSGTSGTDTQYF.

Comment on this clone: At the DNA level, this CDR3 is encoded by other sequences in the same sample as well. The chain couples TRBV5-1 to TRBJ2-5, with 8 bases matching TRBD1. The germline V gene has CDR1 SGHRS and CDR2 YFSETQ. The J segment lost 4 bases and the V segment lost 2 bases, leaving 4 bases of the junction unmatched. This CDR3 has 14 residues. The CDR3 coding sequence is TGCGCCAGCAGCTTTGGACAGGGCCGAGAGACCCAGTACTTC. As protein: CASSFGQGRETQYF.

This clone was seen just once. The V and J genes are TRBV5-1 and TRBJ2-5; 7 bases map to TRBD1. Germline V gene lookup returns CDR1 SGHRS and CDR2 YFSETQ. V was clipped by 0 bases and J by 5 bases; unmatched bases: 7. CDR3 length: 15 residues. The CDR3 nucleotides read TGCGCCAGCAGCTTGGGGCTCGGGACAGCTGAGACCCAGTACTTC. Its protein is CASSLGLGTAETQYF.

The CDR3 DNA is TGTGCCAGCAGGCTAGCTTACTCCGGCAAAAACATTCAGTACTTC. Translation: CASRLAYSGKNIQYF. This rearrangement joins TRBV27 to TRBJ2-4; D perhaps matches TRBD2 (5 bases). The germline gives CDR1 MNHEY, CDR2 SMNVEV (reference sequence). CDR3 length: 15 residues. Trimming pared 6 bases from V and 3 bases from J, leaving 15 bases between.

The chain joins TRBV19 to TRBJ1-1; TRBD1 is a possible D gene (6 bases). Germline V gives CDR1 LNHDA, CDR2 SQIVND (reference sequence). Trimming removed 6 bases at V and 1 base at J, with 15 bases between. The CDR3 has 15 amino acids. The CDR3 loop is CASRTLQGRNTEAFF. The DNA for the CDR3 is TGTGCCAGTAGGACTCTACAGGGACGGAACACTGAAGCTTTCTTT.

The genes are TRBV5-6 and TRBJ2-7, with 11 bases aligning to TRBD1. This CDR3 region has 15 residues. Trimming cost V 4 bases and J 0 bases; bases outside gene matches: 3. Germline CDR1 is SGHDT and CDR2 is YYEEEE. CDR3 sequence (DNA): TGTGCCAGCAGCCGCGGACAGGGGGCCTCCTACGAGCAGTACTTC. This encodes CASSRGQGASYEQYF.

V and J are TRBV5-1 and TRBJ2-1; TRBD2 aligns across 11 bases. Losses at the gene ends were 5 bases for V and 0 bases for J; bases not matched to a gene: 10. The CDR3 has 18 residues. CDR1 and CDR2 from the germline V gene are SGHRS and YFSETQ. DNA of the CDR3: TGCGCCAGCAGAGATTCTAGCGGGAGGCTTACCTCCTACAATGAGCAGTTCTTC. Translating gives CASRDSSGRLTSYNEQFF.

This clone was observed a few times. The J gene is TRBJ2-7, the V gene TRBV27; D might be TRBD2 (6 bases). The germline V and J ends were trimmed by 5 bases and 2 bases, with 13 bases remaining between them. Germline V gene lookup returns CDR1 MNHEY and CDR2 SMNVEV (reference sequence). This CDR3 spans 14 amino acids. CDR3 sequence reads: CASSPVGEAYEQYF. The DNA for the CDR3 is TGTGCCAGCAGTCCGGTTGGGGAGGCCTACGAGCAGTACTTC.

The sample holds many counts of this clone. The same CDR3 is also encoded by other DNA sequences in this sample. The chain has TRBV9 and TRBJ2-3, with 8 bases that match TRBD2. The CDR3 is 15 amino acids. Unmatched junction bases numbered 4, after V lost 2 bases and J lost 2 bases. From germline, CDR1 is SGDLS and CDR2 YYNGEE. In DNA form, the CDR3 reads TGTGCCAGCAGCGTCCGCGGGGGGAACACAGATACGCAGTATTTT. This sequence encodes CASSVRGGNTDTQYF.

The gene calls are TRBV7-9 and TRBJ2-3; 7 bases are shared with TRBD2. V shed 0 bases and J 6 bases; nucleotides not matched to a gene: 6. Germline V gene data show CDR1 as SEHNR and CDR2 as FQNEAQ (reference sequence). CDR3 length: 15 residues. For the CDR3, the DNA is TGTGCCAGCAGCTTAGCGGGAGGGCCGGGGGATACGCAGTATTTT. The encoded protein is CASSLAGGPGDTQYF.

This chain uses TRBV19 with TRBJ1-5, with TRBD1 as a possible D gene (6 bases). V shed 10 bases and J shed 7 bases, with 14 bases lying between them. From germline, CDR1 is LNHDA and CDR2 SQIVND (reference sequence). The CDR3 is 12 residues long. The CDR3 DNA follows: TGTGCCACAAAACAGGGTAACCAGCCCCAGCATTTT. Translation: CATKQGNQPQHF.

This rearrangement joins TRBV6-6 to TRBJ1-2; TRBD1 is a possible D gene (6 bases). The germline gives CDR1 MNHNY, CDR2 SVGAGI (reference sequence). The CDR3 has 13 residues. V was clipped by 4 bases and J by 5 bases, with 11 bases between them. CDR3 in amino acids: CASSSSGQYGYTF. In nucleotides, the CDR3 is TGTGCCAGCAGTTCGAGCGGACAGTATGGCTACACCTTC.

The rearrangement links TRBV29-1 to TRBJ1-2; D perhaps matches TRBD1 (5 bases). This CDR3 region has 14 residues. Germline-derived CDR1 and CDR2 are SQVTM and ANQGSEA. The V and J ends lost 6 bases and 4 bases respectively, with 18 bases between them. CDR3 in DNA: TGCAGCGTACCGACTTCGACAGTAGTCTATGGCTACACCTTC. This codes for CSVPTSTVVYGYTF. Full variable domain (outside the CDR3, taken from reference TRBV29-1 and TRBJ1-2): SAVISQKPSRDICQRGTSLTIQCQVDSQVTMMFWYRQQPGQSLTLIATANQGSEATYESGFVIDKFPISRPNLTFSTLTVSNMSPEDSSIYLCSVPTSTVVYGYTFGSGTRLTVV.

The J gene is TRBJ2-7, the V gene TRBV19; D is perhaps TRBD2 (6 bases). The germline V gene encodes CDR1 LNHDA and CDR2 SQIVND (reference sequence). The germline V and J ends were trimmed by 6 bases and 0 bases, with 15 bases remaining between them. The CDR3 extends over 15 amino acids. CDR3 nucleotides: TGTGCCAGTAGGATCCGGGACTTAAACTCCTACGAGCAGTACTTC. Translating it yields CASRIRDLNSYEQYF.

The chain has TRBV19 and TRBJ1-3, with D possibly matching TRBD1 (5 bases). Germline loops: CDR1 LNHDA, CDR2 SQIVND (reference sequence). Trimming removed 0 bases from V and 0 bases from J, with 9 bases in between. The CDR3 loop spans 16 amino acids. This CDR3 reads CASSIDDSYSGNTIYF. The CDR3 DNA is TGTGCCAGTAGTATAGACGACAGCTACTCTGGAAACACCATATATTTT.

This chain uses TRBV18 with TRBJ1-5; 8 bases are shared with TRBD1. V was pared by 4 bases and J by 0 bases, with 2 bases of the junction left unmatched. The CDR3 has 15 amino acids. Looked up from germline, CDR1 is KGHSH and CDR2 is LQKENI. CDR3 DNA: TGTGCCAGCTCACAGGACAGGGATAGCAATCAGCCCCAGCATTTT. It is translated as CASSQDRDSNQPQHF.

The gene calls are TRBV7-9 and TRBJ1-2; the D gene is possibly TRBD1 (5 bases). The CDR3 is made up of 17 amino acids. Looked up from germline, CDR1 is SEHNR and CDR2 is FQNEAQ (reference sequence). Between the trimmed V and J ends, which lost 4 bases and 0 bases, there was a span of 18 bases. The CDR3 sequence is CASSSPREDPSNYGYTF. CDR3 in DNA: TGTGCCAGCAGCTCTCCCAGGGAAGATCCCTCTAACTATGGCTACACCTTC.

The CDR3 spells CASRERTSGIMGELFF. In nucleotides, the CDR3 is TGTGCCAGCAGAGAAAGGACTAGCGGGATTATGGGGGAGCTGTTTTTT. V and J are TRBV5-4 and TRBJ2-2, with TRBD2 matching over 12 bases. The CDR3 consists of 16 residues. With 5 bases clipped from V and 8 bases from J, the junction kept 10 bases outside the gene matches. Germline loops: CDR1 SGHNT, CDR2 YYREEE (reference sequence).

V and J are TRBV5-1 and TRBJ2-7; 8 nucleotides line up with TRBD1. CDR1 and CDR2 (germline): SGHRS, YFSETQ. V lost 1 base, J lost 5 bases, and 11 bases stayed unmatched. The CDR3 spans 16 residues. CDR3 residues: CASSLTATGVSDEQYF. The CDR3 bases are TGCGCCAGCAGCTTGACCGCGACAGGGGTGAGCGACGAGCAGTACTTC. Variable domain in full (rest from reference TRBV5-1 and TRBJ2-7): KAGVTQTPRYLIKTRGQQVTLSCSPISGHRSVSWYQQTPGQGLQFLFEYFSETQRNKGNFPGRFSGRQFSNSRSEMNVSTLELGDSALYLCASSLTATGVSDEQYFGPGTRLTVT.

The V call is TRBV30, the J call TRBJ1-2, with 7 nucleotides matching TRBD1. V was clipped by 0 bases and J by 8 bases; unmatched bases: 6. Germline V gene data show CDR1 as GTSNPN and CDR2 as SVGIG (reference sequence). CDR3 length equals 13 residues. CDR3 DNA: TGTGCCTGGAGTGTACAGGGGAGGCAGGGCTACACCTTC. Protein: CAWSVQGRQGYTF.

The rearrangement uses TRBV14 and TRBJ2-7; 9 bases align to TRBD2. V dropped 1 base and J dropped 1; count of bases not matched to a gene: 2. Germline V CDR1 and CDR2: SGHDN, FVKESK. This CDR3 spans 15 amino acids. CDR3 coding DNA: TGTGCCAGCAGCCAAGGTCTAGCGGGGTCCTACGAGCAGTACTTC. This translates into CASSQGLAGSYEQYF.

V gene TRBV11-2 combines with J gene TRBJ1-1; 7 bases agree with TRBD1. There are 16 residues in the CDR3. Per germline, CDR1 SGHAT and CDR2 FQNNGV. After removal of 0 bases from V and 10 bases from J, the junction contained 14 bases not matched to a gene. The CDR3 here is CASSLDEFGQERRAFF. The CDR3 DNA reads TGTGCCAGCAGCTTAGACGAGTTTGGACAGGAAAGGCGAGCTTTCTTT.

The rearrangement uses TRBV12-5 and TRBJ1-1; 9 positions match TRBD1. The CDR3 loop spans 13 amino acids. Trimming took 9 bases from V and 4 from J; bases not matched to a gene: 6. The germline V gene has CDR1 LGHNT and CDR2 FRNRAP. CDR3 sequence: CARQGAPGTEAFF. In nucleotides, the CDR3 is TGTGCTAGACAGGGGGCGCCCGGCACTGAAGCTTTCTTT.